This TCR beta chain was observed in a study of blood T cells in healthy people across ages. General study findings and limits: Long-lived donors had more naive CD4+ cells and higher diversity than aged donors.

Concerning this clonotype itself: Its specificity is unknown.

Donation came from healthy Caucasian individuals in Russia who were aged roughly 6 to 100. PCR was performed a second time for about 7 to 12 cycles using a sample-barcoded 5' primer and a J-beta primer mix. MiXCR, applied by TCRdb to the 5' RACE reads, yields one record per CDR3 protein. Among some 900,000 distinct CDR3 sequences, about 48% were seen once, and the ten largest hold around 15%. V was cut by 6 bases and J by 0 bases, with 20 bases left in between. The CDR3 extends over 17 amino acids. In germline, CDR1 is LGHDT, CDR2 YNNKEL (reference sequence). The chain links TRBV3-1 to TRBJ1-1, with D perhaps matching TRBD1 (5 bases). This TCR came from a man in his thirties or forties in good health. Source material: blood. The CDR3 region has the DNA TGTGCCAGCAGACGAAGCCTCGGACACTACTTGAACACTGAAGCTTTCTTT. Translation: CASRRSLGHYLNTEAFF.